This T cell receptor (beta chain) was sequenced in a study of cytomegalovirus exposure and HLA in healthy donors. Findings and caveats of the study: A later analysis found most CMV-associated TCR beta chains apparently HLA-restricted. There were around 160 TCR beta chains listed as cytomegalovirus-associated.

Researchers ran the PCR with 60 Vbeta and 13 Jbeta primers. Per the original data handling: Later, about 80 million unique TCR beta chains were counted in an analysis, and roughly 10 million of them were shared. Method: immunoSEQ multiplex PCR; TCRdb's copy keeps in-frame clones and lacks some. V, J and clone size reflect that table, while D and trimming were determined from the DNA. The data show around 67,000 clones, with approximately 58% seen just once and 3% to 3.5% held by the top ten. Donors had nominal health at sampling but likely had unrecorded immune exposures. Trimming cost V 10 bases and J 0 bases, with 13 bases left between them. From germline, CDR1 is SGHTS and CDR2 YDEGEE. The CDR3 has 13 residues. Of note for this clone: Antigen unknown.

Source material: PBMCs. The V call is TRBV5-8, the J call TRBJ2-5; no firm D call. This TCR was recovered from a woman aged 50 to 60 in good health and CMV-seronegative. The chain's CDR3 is CAGKWSDQETQYF. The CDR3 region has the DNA TGTGCCGGCAAATGGAGTGACCAAGAGACCCAGTACTTC. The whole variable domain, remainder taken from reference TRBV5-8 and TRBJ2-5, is EAGVTQSPTHLIKTRGQQATLRCSPISGHTSVYWYQQALGLGLQFLLWYDEGEERNRGNFPPRFSGRQFPNYSSELNVNALELEDSALYLCAGKWSDQETQYFGPGTRLLVL.